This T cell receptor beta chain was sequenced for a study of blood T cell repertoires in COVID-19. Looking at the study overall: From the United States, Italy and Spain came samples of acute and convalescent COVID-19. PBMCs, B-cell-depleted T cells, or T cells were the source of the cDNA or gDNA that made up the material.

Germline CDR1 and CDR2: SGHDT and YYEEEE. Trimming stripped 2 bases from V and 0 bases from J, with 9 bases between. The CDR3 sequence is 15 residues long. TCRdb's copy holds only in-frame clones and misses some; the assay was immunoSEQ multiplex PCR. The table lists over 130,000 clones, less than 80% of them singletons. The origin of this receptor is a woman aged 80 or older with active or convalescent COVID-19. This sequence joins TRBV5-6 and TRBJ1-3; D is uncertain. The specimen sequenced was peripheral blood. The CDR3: CASSLSDISGNTIYF. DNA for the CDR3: TGTGCCAGCAGCTTAAGTGACATCTCTGGAAACACCATATATTTT.